This TCR beta chain was profiled in a study of blood T cell repertoires in COVID-19 (dated by TCRdb to about 2020). Study-level background: Samples from collaborators originated in the United States, Italy and Spain and spanned both the acute and convalescent phases of COVID-19. The prospective study material was composed of cDNA or gDNA derived from T cells, B-cell-depleted T cells, or PBMCs. The dataset comprised deeply sampled blood TCRbeta repertoires from subjects exposed to, actively infected with, or recovered from COVID-19. The repertoires were made available in a free public database intended to serve as a resource for research on the immune response to SARS-CoV-2. Samples were obtained from the ongoing ImmuneRACE study (first 160 participants) and from 1,254 subjects provided by 6 global collaborators. Sample metadata almost always included a de-identified subject ID, COVID-19 status, age in years and sex. Where available, HLA class I and class II types were obtained from metadata supplied by the sample provider rather than from assay-based typing. What the work shows at the level of the full study, not this receptor alone: The amount of clinical and demographic metadata varied by source and participant and was provided uncurated.

TCRbeta CDR3 regions were amplified from genomic DNA by means of the immunoSEQ Assay, a bias-controlled multiplex PCR. Per the authors' processing: The number of nucleated cells in each sample was estimated from the amplification of reference gene primers within the assay. To quantify the absolute abundance of each unique TCRbeta CDR3 rearrangement, sequence reads were collapsed and filtered. For each sample, productive Simpson clonality was calculated by taking the square root of Simpson's diversity index across productive rearrangements. TCRdb provides this immuneACCESS table in a form limited to in-frame rearrangements. Some clones are lacking; in checked studies, under half of them reflect an unresolved V gene, and why the rest are absent is not known. The V and J calls and clone size were taken over from that table, and D and trimming were inferred from the DNA. Present in this sample are some 76,000 clones, approximately 80% of which were seen just once. Roughly 13% of the sample rests with the top ten.

From a lookup of the germline V gene, CDR1 and CDR2 are MDHEN and SYDVKM. The germline ends are 8 bases apart after V is trimmed by 2 bases and J by 0 bases. The CDR3 has 16 amino acids, counting the end cysteine and phenylalanine. Of the read, only the CDR3 DNA is kept; its 48 bases are in frame from base 1. Compared with the rest of its sample, this clone is medium-sized (0.01 to 0.1%). What antigen it recognizes has not been identified. Nothing much larger sits one base from this clone, and base qualities are not available. One collaborating source in Seattle enrolled patients while the patients were actively infected and followed the patients over time throughout the course of disease. Collaborating institutions collected whole blood in K2EDTA tubes following their own protocols. For TCRbeta analysis, collaborator samples were shipped as frozen whole blood, as isolated PBMCs, or as DNA extracted from either sample type.

The receptor was isolated from a man aged 50-59 years with COVID-19, enrolled during active disease. Sample: peripheral blood. The chain was built from TRBV28 and TRBJ1-6, with the identity of the D gene unclear. The CDR3 loop reads CASSLREDSYNSPLHF. The DNA reads TGTGCCAGCAGTTTACGGGAAGACTCCTATAATTCACCCCTCCACTTT.